The 27 T cell receptor beta chains below come from one sample, sequenced in a study of shared clonotypes between healthy human individuals. Measured with immunoSEQ multiplex PCR; TCRdb has only the in-frame clones, and not every one. The table lists fewer than 850,000 clones, 55% to 75% of them singletons, with approximately 2% in the top ten. Sequencing was performed on memory CD4+ T cells sorted from blood. The subset here: CD45RA-negative fraction. The receptors originated from a woman aged 30 to 39 in good health.

The V gene is TRBV5-6, the J gene TRBJ2-1, with D perhaps matching TRBD1 (5 bases). CDR1 is SGHDT and CDR2 is YYEEEE in the germline V gene. V dropped 0 bases and J dropped 11 bases, with 9 bases sitting between them. The CDR3 runs 12 residues. This CDR3 is CASSLEGQQQFF. In DNA, the CDR3 is TGTGCCAGCAGCTTGGAGGGGCAACAGCAGTTCTTC.

DNA of the CDR3: TGTGCCAGCAGCTTAGTGGAACAAGAGACCCAGTACTTC. Protein sequence: CASSLVEQETQYF. The chain joins TRBV7-8 to TRBJ2-5, with no clear D. The V end lost 1 base, the J end lost 2 bases, and 5 bases lay between the germline ends. Germline loops: CDR1 SGHVS, CDR2 FQNEAQ. The CDR3 is 13 residues long. Looking up the rest from reference TRBV7-8 and TRBJ2-5 gives the full variable domain: GAGVSQSPRYKVAKRGQDVALRCDPISGHVSLFWYQQALGQGPEFLTYFQNEAQLDKSGLPSDRFFAERPEGSVSTLKIQRTQQEDSAVYLCASSLVEQETQYFGPGTRLLVL.

With respect to this clone: The same CDR3 can be traced to other DNA sequences in this sample. The V gene is TRBV2, the J gene TRBJ2-1; D uncertain. The CDR3 contains 14 residues. The germline gives CDR1 SNHLY, CDR2 FYNNEI. Trimming pared 4 bases from V and 5 bases from J, leaving 12 bases between. Here the CDR3 DNA reads TGTGCCAGCAGTGGCGGCAGGACCGACAATGAGCAGTTCTTC. It encodes CASSGGRTDNEQFF.

This clone was observed a few times. The J gene is TRBJ2-6, the V gene TRBV5-4, with unresolved D. V was pared by 2 bases and J by 0 bases, with 3 bases between. The CDR3 is 14 residues long. From germline, CDR1 is SGHNT and CDR2 YYREEE (reference sequence). The DNA for the CDR3 is TGTGCCAGCAGCTTCCCCTCTGGGGCCAACGTCCTGACTTTC. It yields the protein CASSFPSGANVLTF.

The chain employs TRBV7-6 and TRBJ2-2, with D perhaps matching TRBD1 (6 bases). The CDR3 has 15 residues. Trimming cost V 4 bases and J 5 bases, with 14 bases left between them. Germline V gives CDR1 SGHVS, CDR2 FNYEAQ. CDR3 sequence reads: CASSSGQIETGELFF. CDR3 nucleotides: TGTGCCAGCAGCTCCGGACAGATTGAAACCGGGGAGCTGTTTTTT.

The chain employs TRBV28 and TRBJ2-5; 7 nucleotides agree with TRBD2. Trimming removed 4 bases from V and 3 bases from J; junction bases left unmatched: 8. CDR1 MDHEN and CDR2 SYDVKM come from the germline V gene. The CDR3 has 15 amino acids. The chain's CDR3 is CASSSSSGGKETQYF. CDR3 coding DNA: TGTGCCAGCAGTTCATCTAGCGGAGGAAAAGAGACCCAGTACTTC.

V gene TRBV7-9 combines with J gene TRBJ2-2; 8 bases fit TRBD2. The germline V gene has CDR1 SEHNR and CDR2 FQNEAQ (reference sequence). Germline trimming cut 4 bases from V and 6 bases from J; bases unmatched to any gene: 7. The CDR3 has 15 residues. Here the CDR3 DNA reads TGTGCCAGCAGCTCCCCCCGGGAGGGAGCCGGGGAGCTGTTTTTT. Translation gives CASSSPREGAGELFF.

The CDR3 loop is CASSPFPYNEQFF. CDR3 bases: TGTGCCAGCTCACCATTCCCCTACAATGAGCAGTTCTTC. The chain is built from TRBV18 and TRBJ2-1; the D is unclear. Germline CDR1 is KGHSH and CDR2 is LQKENI. V lost 2 bases and J 2 bases, leaving 4 bases between the germline ends. The CDR3 length is 13 residues.

V usage is TRBV30 and J usage is TRBJ2-5, with D possibly matching TRBD1 (6 bases). The J call may be in error: the DNA end matches TRBJ2-7 better. This CDR3 region has 15 residues. The V gene's germline CDR1 is GTSNPN and CDR2 SVGIG (reference sequence). For the CDR3, the DNA is TGTGCCTGGAGAACCGGACAGCCCGGAGCCTACGAGCAGTACTTC. Its protein is CAWRTGQPGAYEQYF.

The chain employs TRBV28 and TRBJ1-5, with TRBD1 identical over 10 bases. The length of the CDR3 is 16 residues. J lost 5 bases, V lost 5 bases, and 9 bases had no gene match. Germline-derived CDR1 and CDR2 are MDHEN and SYDVKM. CDR3 loop: CASSHPGQGQYQPQHF. Here the CDR3 DNA reads TGTGCCAGCAGTCACCCGGGACAGGGGCAATATCAGCCCCAGCATTTT.

The chain recombines TRBV11-2 with TRBJ1-1; D is ambiguous. The germline gives CDR1 SGHAT, CDR2 FQNNGV. V was pared by 5 bases and J by 6 bases, with 16 bases between. There are 14 residues in the CDR3. The CDR3 loop is CASSLDEMVAEAFF. The CDR3 DNA is TGTGCCAGCAGCCTGGACGAAATGGTCGCTGAAGCTTTCTTT.

The chain has TRBV20-1 and TRBJ2-1; tentatively, D is TRBD1 (5 bases). The ends were cut back, 3 bases at V and 11 bases at J, with 8 bases in the middle. The CDR3 contains 10 residues. Germline V lookup: CDR1 DFQATT, CDR2 SNEGSKA (reference sequence). The CDR3 reads CSARKGKQFF. CDR3 nucleotides: TGCAGTGCTAGGAAGGGGAAGCAGTTCTTC.

The chain links TRBV5-1 to TRBJ2-1; either TRBD1 or TRBD2 may fit D (9 bases each). V lost 4 bases, J lost 7 bases, and 27 bases lay in between. Germline V gene data show CDR1 as SGHRS and CDR2 as YFSETQ. This CDR3 is built from 18 residues. The CDR3 here is CASSPGQGAGGSWNEQFF. Written as DNA, the CDR3 is TGCGCCAGCAGCCCGGGACAGGGAGCGGGAGGCTCATGGAATGAGCAGTTCTTC.

The table lists this clone with a few counts. The V and J genes are TRBV25-1 and TRBJ2-7; 7 positions agree with TRBD2. Germline V gene lookup returns CDR1 MGHDK and CDR2 SYGVNS. V trimming: 8 bases; J trimming: 5 bases; junction bases outside the gene matches: 12. This CDR3 spans 14 amino acids. This CDR3 reads CASRAGGSANEQYF. In nucleotides, the CDR3 is TGTGCCAGCCGCGCCGGGGGGTCGGCGAACGAGCAGTACTTC.

V is TRBV20-1 and J is TRBJ1-2, with D uncertain. V was cut by 1 base and J by 4 bases, with 1 base left in between. Looked up from germline, CDR1 is DFQATT and CDR2 is SNEGSKA (reference sequence). The CDR3 totals 10 residues. CDR3 DNA sequence: TGCAGTGCTAGAGTCTATGGCTACACCTTC. It codes for CSARVYGYTF.

The V gene is TRBV7-6, the J gene TRBJ2-7, with TRBD2 matching 10 bases. This CDR3 contains 16 residues. J lost 7 bases, V lost 4 bases, and 13 bases had no gene match. Germline CDR1 is SGHVS and CDR2 is FNYEAQ. Here the CDR3 reads CASSSHLLAGVGEQYF. The CDR3 nucleotides read TGTGCCAGCAGCTCCCACCTGCTAGCGGGAGTAGGAGAGCAGTACTTC. Full variable domain (missing parts from reference TRBV7-6 and TRBJ2-7): GAGVSQSPRYKVTKRGQDVALRCDPISGHVSLYWYRQALGQGPEFLTYFNYEAQQDKSGLPNDRFSAERPEGSISTLTIQRTEQRDSAMYRCASSSHLLAGVGEQYFGPGTRLTVT.

The chain links TRBV10-3 to TRBJ1-1, with 7 bases aligning to TRBD1. CDR3 size: 13 residues. Germline assignment: CDR1 ENHRY and CDR2 SYGVKD. The trim removed 6 bases at V and 3 bases at J, leaving 4 bases unmatched. CDR3 amino acids: CAIRRTGDTEAFF. CDR3 DNA: TGTGCCATCAGACGAACAGGGGACACTGAAGCTTTCTTT.

The chain employs TRBV4-2 and TRBJ2-7, with 8 positions matching TRBD1. V trimming: 3 bases; J trimming: 7 bases; junction bases outside the gene matches: 8. The CDR3 extends over 14 amino acids. Germline CDR1 LGHNA, CDR2 YNFKEQ. The CDR3 loop is CASSQGQEGVEQYF. The CDR3 bases are TGTGCCAGCAGCCAGGGACAGGAGGGTGTAGAGCAGTACTTC.

The rearrangement uses TRBV6-1 and TRBJ1-1; TRBD1 is a possible D gene (6 bases). CDR1 is MNHNS and CDR2 is SASEGT in the germline V gene. This CDR3 contains 14 residues. V was clipped by 6 bases and J by 0 bases, with 11 bases between them. CDR3 sequence reads: CASRKGDLNTEAFF. The CDR3 region has the DNA TGTGCCAGCAGAAAGGGGGACCTGAACACTGAAGCTTTCTTT.

The chain links TRBV25-1 to TRBJ2-7; the D call may be TRBD1 or TRBD2 (5 bases each). CDR1 MGHDK and CDR2 SYGVNS come from the germline V gene. V dropped 8 bases and J dropped 7 bases, with 21 bases sitting between them. The CDR3 contains 14 residues. The CDR3 DNA is TGTGCCAGCGAAAATCCGGGACCGACTACGGAGCAGTACTTC. Amino acid sequence: CASENPGPTTEQYF.

The gene calls are TRBV18 and TRBJ2-1; 9 bases agree with TRBD2. The V gene end was trimmed by 2 bases and the J gene end by 4 bases; junction bases not matched to a gene: 6. Per the germline V gene, CDR1 is KGHSH and CDR2 is LQKENI. The CDR3 sequence is 16 residues long. DNA for the CDR3: TGTGCCAGCTCACCATCATTAGCGGGGGTTTACAATGAGCAGTTCTTC. Translating gives CASSPSLAGVYNEQFF. Looking up the rest from reference TRBV18 and TRBJ2-1 gives the full variable domain: NAGVMQNPRHLVRRRGQEARLRCSPMKGHSHVYWYRQLPEEGLKFMVYLQKENIIDESGMPKERFSAEFPKEGPSILRIQQVVRGDSAAYFCASSPSLAGVYNEQFFGPGTRLTVL.

This clone was seen more than once but under ten times. The CDR3 spells CATSTGSKYEQYF. For the CDR3, the DNA is TGTGCCACCAGTACAGGGTCCAAATACGAGCAGTACTTC. This chain connects TRBV15 to TRBJ2-7; tentative D call: TRBD1 (6 bases). CDR3 length: 13 residues. V lost 6 bases to trimming and J lost 4 bases, with 13 bases between them. Germline V lookup: CDR1 LNHNV, CDR2 YYDKDF (reference sequence).

The V call is TRBV5-1, the J call TRBJ2-5; TRBD1 aligns across 9 bases. V was clipped by 4 bases and J by 2 bases; unmatched bases: 6. Per the germline V gene, CDR1 is SGHRS and CDR2 is YFSETQ. The CDR3 spans 15 residues. The DNA of the CDR3 is TGCGCCAGCAGCCCGGGACAGGGAATACAAGAGACCCAGTACTTC. Its translation is CASSPGQGIQETQYF.

The chain carries TRBV7-8 and TRBJ1-2; D not certain. CDR3 length: 15 amino acids. Germline CDR1 SGHVS, CDR2 FQNEAQ. V was clipped by 5 bases and J by 8 bases, with 21 bases between them. The CDR3 DNA follows: TGTGCCAGCAGCCTACACGACCTGAAATCGGGGGGCTACACCTTC. The encoded protein is CASSLHDLKSGGYTF.

This clone has more than one count but fewer than ten. As DNA, the CDR3 is TGTGCCAGCACCCCGCGGGGGGAGGGCTATGGCTACACCTTC. This gives the protein CASTPRGEGYGYTF. The V gene is TRBV5-4, the J gene TRBJ1-2, with a weak D call TRBD1 (5 bases). The germline gives CDR1 SGHNT, CDR2 YYREEE (reference sequence). V dropped 6 bases and J dropped 4 bases, with 16 bases sitting between them. The CDR3 is 14 amino acids.

V is TRBV28 and J is TRBJ2-5; D is unresolved. The CDR3 totals 15 residues. V lost 6 bases and J 5 bases, leaving 19 bases between the germline ends. Germline CDR1 is MDHEN and CDR2 is SYDVKM. The CDR3 spells CASSPRLALWETQYF. The CDR3, as DNA: TGTGCCAGCAGCCCCCGACTGGCACTGTGGGAGACCCAGTACTTC.

A word on this clone: This specimen includes other DNA sequences encoding the same CDR3. The CDR3 is CASSFDSGNTIYF. In DNA form, the CDR3 reads TGCGCCAGCAGCTTTGACTCTGGAAACACCATATATTTT. The gene calls are TRBV5-1 and TRBJ1-3; D is undetermined. The CDR3 is 13 amino acids. Deletions cut 2 bases from V and 0 bases from J, with 3 bases between. Germline V gene lookup returns CDR1 SGHRS and CDR2 YFSETQ.